This T cell receptor beta chain was sequenced in a study of blood T cell repertoires in COVID-19. The overall study: Both acute and convalescent COVID-19 samples were obtained from the United States, Italy and Spain.

Method: immunoSEQ multiplex PCR; TCRdb's copy keeps in-frame clones and lacks some. The repertoire holds roughly 200,000 clones, with about four fifths as singletons. The J segment lost 8 bases and the V segment lost 7 bases, leaving 15 bases of the junction unmatched. CDR3 size: 15 residues. Germline V gene lookup returns CDR1 SGHNT and CDR2 YYREEE (reference sequence). Clinical histories supplied by participants themselves formed the basis of cohort assignment. Donors of Cohort 3 who recovered were those that had two negative PCRs, clearance, or symptom resolution. Sequencing used PBMCs or T cells enriched from blood (not recorded which). This clonotype was sampled from a man aged 35 to 55 who had recovered from COVID-19. The chain joins TRBV5-4 to TRBJ2-1, with TRBD2 matching over 7 bases. The CDR3, as DNA: TGTGCCAGCTATAATGGAGCGGGAAGTATTGATGAGCAGTTCTTC. Its protein is CASYNGAGSIDEQFF.